Presented here are 27 T cell receptor beta chains from one specimen sequenced in a study of T cell responses to AZD1222 COVID-19 vaccine. Profiling relied on immunoSEQ multiplex PCR, and the TCRdb table lists in-frame clones only, not all of them. This table has about 120,000 clones, roughly nine tenths appearing once. Specimen: peripheral blood, collected on day 0 of AZD1222 vaccination. The receptors come from an adult in good health.

The rearrangement links TRBV7-2 to TRBJ2-7, with 8 bases that match TRBD1. Per germline, CDR1 SGHTA and CDR2 FQGNSA. The CDR3 is 15 amino acids. The J segment lost 2 bases and the V segment lost 0 bases, leaving 3 bases of the junction unmatched. CDR3 sequence reads: CASSLAGQAAYEQYF. CDR3 nucleotides: TGTGCCAGCAGCTTAGCGGGACAGGCCGCCTACGAGCAGTACTTC.

V is TRBV2 and J is TRBJ2-4; 7 bases align to TRBD2. Germline V lookup: CDR1 SNHLY, CDR2 FYNNEI. The V and J ends lost 3 bases and 7 bases, in that order; junction bases with no gene match: 6. This CDR3 region has 14 residues. As DNA, the CDR3 is TGTGCCAGCAGTGAGGGGGGGAAGAGGAACATTCAGTACTTC. Translation: CASSEGGKRNIQYF.

The CDR3 bases are TGTGCCAGCAGTTTAGGGGCAGGGTCAAGCAATCAGCCCCAGCATTTT. Translation: CASSLGAGSSNQPQHF. This chain connects TRBV28 to TRBJ1-5; TRBD1 is a possible D gene (5 bases). The CDR3 totals 16 residues. Trimming removed 2 bases from V and 1 base from J, with 12 bases in between. CDR1 MDHEN and CDR2 SYDVKM come from the germline V gene.

Notes on this clone: Other DNA sequences in this sample translate to the same CDR3. The chain employs TRBV30 and TRBJ1-5; possibly TRBD1 for D (5 bases). Trimming pared 3 bases from V and 0 bases from J, leaving 9 bases between. This CDR3 contains 14 residues. Germline V lookup: CDR1 GTSNPN, CDR2 SVGIG (reference sequence). Written as DNA, the CDR3 is TGTGCCTGGAGCCAAGGGGCTAGCAATCAGCCCCAGCATTTT. The encoded protein is CAWSQGASNQPQHF.

The rearrangement uses TRBV9 and TRBJ2-2; D perhaps matches TRBD2 (6 bases). Per germline, CDR1 SGDLS and CDR2 YYNGEE. V lost 0 bases to trimming and J lost 0 bases, with 12 bases between them. The CDR3 totals 17 residues. CDR3 bases: TGTGCCAGCAGCGTAGATGGAGGACTACCGAACACCGGGGAGCTGTTTTTT. It translates to CASSVDGGLPNTGELFF. The full variable domain, rest sourced from reference TRBV9 and TRBJ2-2, is DSGVTQTPKHLITATGQRVTLRCSPRSGDLSVYWYQQSLDQGLQFLIQYYNGEERAKGNILERFSAQQFPDLHSELNLSSLELGDSALYFCASSVDGGLPNTGELFFGEGSRLTVL.

CDR3 loop: CASSYSGRAYNEQFF. The CDR3 DNA reads as TGTGCCAGCAGCTATAGCGGGAGGGCCTACAATGAGCAGTTCTTC. This chain joins TRBV3-1 (or the pseudogene TRBV3-2) and TRBJ2-1; 11 bases are shared with TRBD2. The V and J ends lost 5 bases and 2 bases, in that order; junction bases with no gene match: 2. Germline-derived CDR1 and CDR2 are LGHDT and YNNKEL (reference sequence). The CDR3 sequence is 15 residues long.

This clone was counted a single time. The chain employs TRBV20-1 and TRBJ1-2; a weak D match, TRBD1 (5 bases). Germline CDR1 DFQATT, CDR2 SNEGSKA (reference sequence). V was shortened by 3 bases and J by 9 bases, with 20 bases between the two germline ends. The CDR3 contains 14 residues. The CDR3 DNA reads TGCAGTGCTAGTAGCCCAGGGCCGGCAGATCGCTACACCTTC. Encoded protein: CSASSPGPADRYTF.

The chain is built from TRBV4-1 and TRBJ2-3, with D perhaps TRBD2 (6 bases). CDR3 length: 14 amino acids. CDR1 and CDR2 from the germline V gene are MGHRA and YSYEKL. V was cut by 5 bases and J by 0 bases, with 9 bases left in between. In DNA form, the CDR3 reads TGCGCCAGCAGCTCGGGACTCAGCACAGATACGCAGTATTTT. Residues: CASSSGLSTDTQYF.

This chain connects TRBV13 to TRBJ2-5; 10 positions agree with TRBD2. CDR3 length: 16 amino acids. CDR1 PRHDT and CDR2 FYEKMQ come from the germline V gene (reference sequence). V gave up 5 bases and J gave up 7 bases; unmatched junction bases: 13. Here the CDR3 reads CASSPNGWTSGGTQYF. CDR3 DNA: TGTGCCAGCAGCCCCAACGGTTGGACTAGCGGAGGGACCCAGTACTTC.

CDR3 sequence (DNA): TGTGCCAGCAGTTACGCTAGGGACAATGGTGGCTACACCTTC. This gives the protein CASSYARDNGGYTF. The chain couples TRBV6-5 to TRBJ1-2; a weak D match, TRBD1 (6 bases). The CDR3 is 14 amino acids. Germline V CDR1 and CDR2: MNHEY, SVGAGI. V lost 2 bases and J lost 7, with 14 bases in between.

This clone has just one count. The chain has TRBV7-2 and TRBJ2-3; 16 nucleotides line up with TRBD2. Germline trimming cut 4 bases from V and 5 bases from J; bases unmatched to any gene: 6. Germline CDR1 SGHTA, CDR2 FQGNSA. The length of the CDR3 is 17 residues. The CDR3 DNA follows: TGTGCCAGCAGCTCGGGACTAGCGGGAGGGCCCAGAGATACGCAGTATTTT. Its protein product is CASSSGLAGGPRDTQYF.

The chain combines TRBV28 with TRBJ2-2; D unclear. The V and J ends lost 8 bases and 0 bases respectively, with 7 bases between them. This CDR3 has 13 residues. Germline CDR1 reads MDHEN; CDR2 reads SYDVKM. The DNA of the CDR3 is TGTGCCAGCCGTGCTTCGAACACCGGGGAGCTGTTTTTT. This encodes CASRASNTGELFF. The complete variable domain, with remaining parts taken from reference TRBV28 and TRBJ2-2, reads DVKVTQSSRYLVKRTGEKVFLECVQDMDHENMFWYRQDPGLGLRLIYFSYDVKMKEKGDIPEGYSVSREKKERFSLILESASTNQTSMYLCASRASNTGELFFGEGSRLTVL.

The chain uses TRBV6-5 and TRBJ2-7, with D possibly matching TRBD2 (6 bases). V was trimmed by 4 bases and J by 12 bases, leaving 22 bases between them. CDR1 and CDR2 from the germline V gene are MNHEY and SVGAGI. CDR3 length: 14 residues. The CDR3 region has the DNA TGTGCCAGCAGTTCCCGGGGGACGGTCTCGCGTCGGTACTTC. This codes for CASSSRGTVSRRYF.

The chain is built from TRBV11-2 and TRBJ2-1, with 10 bases aligning to TRBD2. This CDR3 has 15 amino acids. The germline gives CDR1 SGHAT, CDR2 FQNNGV. Trimming cost V 4 bases and J 7 bases; bases outside gene matches: 7. The CDR3: CASSSAGGLGNEQFF. The CDR3 bases are TGTGCCAGCAGCTCAGCGGGAGGGTTGGGGAATGAGCAGTTCTTC.

This chain connects TRBV18 to TRBJ2-7, with 10 bases fitting TRBD2. V trimming: 2 bases; J trimming: 4 bases; junction bases outside the gene matches: 5. CDR3 size: 15 residues. Germline V lookup: CDR1 KGHSH, CDR2 LQKENI. CDR3 coding DNA: TGTGCCAGCTCACCAGCTAGCGGGAGTATGTACGAGCAGTACTTC. Amino acids: CASSPASGSMYEQYF.

This clone showed up just once. This rearrangement joins TRBV7-3 to TRBJ2-3; weak D call: TRBD2 (6 bases). V was clipped by 2 bases and J by 4 bases, with 16 bases between them. CDR3 length: 16 amino acids. CDR1 is SGHTA and CDR2 is FQGTGA in the germline V gene. Here the CDR3 reads CASSLLGGVGSDTQYF. For the CDR3, the DNA is TGTGCCAGCAGCTTATTGGGCGGGGTGGGGTCAGATACGCAGTATTTT.

The rearrangement uses TRBV28 and TRBJ2-7; 8 nucleotides line up with TRBD1. Looked up from germline, CDR1 is MDHEN and CDR2 is SYDVKM. Unmatched junction bases numbered 7, after V lost 4 bases and J lost 2 bases. The CDR3 has 15 amino acids. The CDR3 sequence: CASSSMAGGTYEQYF. The CDR3 DNA sequence: TGTGCCAGCAGTTCAATGGCAGGGGGCACCTACGAGCAGTACTTC. Looking up the rest from reference TRBV28 and TRBJ2-7 gives the full variable domain: DVKVTQSSRYLVKRTGEKVFLECVQDMDHENMFWYRQDPGLGLRLIYFSYDVKMKEKGDIPEGYSVSREKKERFSLILESASTNQTSMYLCASSSMAGGTYEQYFGPGTRLTVT.

The genes are TRBV21-1 and TRBJ1-2. TRBV21-1 is assigned pseudogene status. This CDR3 comprises 19 residues. For the CDR3, the DNA is TGTGCCAGCAGCAAACCCTGTGGACCGGGCAAGGCTTCGTGGTATGGCTACACCTTC. As protein: CASSKPCGPGKASWYGYTF.

V gene TRBV19 combines with J gene TRBJ1-1; possibly TRBD1 for D (5 bases). CDR1 LNHDA and CDR2 SQIVND come from the germline V gene (reference sequence). This CDR3 has 14 residues. The ends were cut back, 5 bases at V and 0 bases at J, with 10 bases in the middle. The CDR3 reads CASSWGLMNTEAFF. The CDR3 DNA is TGTGCCAGTAGTTGGGGGTTAATGAACACTGAAGCTTTCTTT.

This clone has only one observation. The J gene is TRBJ1-1, the V gene TRBV25-1; D uncertain. Germline loops: CDR1 MGHDK, CDR2 SYGVNS. The CDR3 totals 13 residues. V was shortened by 0 bases and J by 8 bases, with 10 bases between the two germline ends. The CDR3 loop is CASSEYRTEEAFF. CDR3 bases: TGTGCCAGCAGTGAATACCGGACGGAGGAAGCTTTCTTT.

The chain recombines TRBV4-2 with TRBJ2-3; TRBD2 aligns across 9 bases. The CDR3 runs 16 residues. From germline, CDR1 is LGHNA and CDR2 YNFKEQ. The V gene end was trimmed by 5 bases and the J gene end by 3 bases; junction bases not matched to a gene: 9. The CDR3 reads CASSAHAGGGTDTQYF. DNA of the CDR3: TGTGCCAGCAGCGCTCATGCGGGAGGGGGGACAGATACGCAGTATTTT.

The rearrangement uses TRBV29-1 and TRBJ2-2, with D uncertain. Per germline, CDR1 SQVTM and CDR2 ANQGSEA. This CDR3 region has 17 residues. Trimming cost V 1 base and J 0 bases, with 15 bases left between them. CDR3 in amino acids: CSVEVGRSLANTGELFF. CDR3 coding DNA: TGCAGCGTTGAAGTAGGGCGTTCCCTCGCGAACACCGGGGAGCTGTTTTTT.

This CDR3 reads CASSQEESGARSGYGYTF. The CDR3 bases are TGCGCCAGCAGCCAAGAGGAGTCAGGGGCTCGGTCGGGCTATGGCTACACCTTC. The rearrangement joins TRBV4-1 to TRBJ1-2; D may be TRBD1 (6 bases). The germline gives CDR1 MGHRA, CDR2 YSYEKL. This CDR3 comprises 18 residues. V was cut by 0 bases and J by 4 bases, with 21 bases left in between.

This clone was observed a single time. The chain uses TRBV14 and TRBJ2-7, with unresolved D. V lost 3 bases and J 3 bases, leaving 9 bases between the germline ends. Per germline, CDR1 SGHDN and CDR2 FVKESK. CDR3 length: 13 residues. CDR3 residues: CASSHSGSYEQYF. Written as DNA, the CDR3 is TGTGCCAGCAGCCACTCCGGAAGCTACGAGCAGTACTTC.

This clone showed up just once. The gene calls are TRBV7-9 and TRBJ2-1, with 10 bases identical to TRBD2. Germline trimming cut 5 bases from V and 5 bases from J; bases unmatched to any gene: 9. Germline lookup yields CDR1 SEHNR and CDR2 FQNEAQ (reference sequence). There are 16 residues in the CDR3. DNA for the CDR3: TGTGCCAGCAGCACCCATACTAGCGGGGCCGACAATGAGCAGTTCTTC. This encodes CASSTHTSGADNEQFF.

This clone was recorded once. This sequence joins TRBV15 and TRBJ1-4; 8 bases agree with TRBD1. Germline CDR1 LNHNV, CDR2 YYDKDF (reference sequence). V lost 4 bases to trimming and J lost 7 bases; unmatched junction nucleotides: 11. The CDR3 contains 16 residues. The CDR3 DNA follows: TGTGCCACCAGCAAAGAAGCGGACAGGGCGAGTGAAAAACTGTTTTTT. It codes for CATSKEADRASEKLFF.

The V gene is TRBV19, the J gene TRBJ1-1; D is ambiguous. V lost 3 bases and J lost 5, with 13 bases in between. The CDR3 contains 14 residues. Germline loops: CDR1 LNHDA, CDR2 SQIVND (reference sequence). CDR3 nucleotide sequence: TGTGCCAGTAGTATTCCAAGGGTAGGGACTGAAGCTTTCTTT. Translation: CASSIPRVGTEAFF.